A single sample gave rise to the 2 T cell receptor beta chains below, sequenced in a study of T cell changes during pregnancy in multiple sclerosis (dated by TCRdb to about 2019). Library preparation was by the immunoSEQ multiplex PCR assay. Imported from immuneACCESS, the table was reduced by TCRdb to in-frame sequences with V and J called. These copies leave out some clones; in studies compared against another copy, an unresolved V gene accounts for under half, and the cause of the remainder is not known. Counted in this sample were more than 10,000 clones; roughly 84% of them appeared once. Of the sample, about 10% is held by the ten largest clones. The starting material was CD8+ T cells from peripheral blood mononuclear cells, obtained after pregnancy. Receptors originate from a female donor in good health, enrolled as a control in a pregnancy study.

CDR3 sequence: CASSEEQESQPQHF. Written as DNA, the CDR3 is TGTGCCAGCAGTGAAGAACAGGAATCTCAGCCCCAGCATTTT. The chain combines TRBV25-1 with TRBJ1-5; D is perhaps TRBD1 (5 bases). The CDR3 contains 14 residues. The V end lost 2 bases, the J end lost 6 bases, and 11 bases lay between the germline ends. In germline, CDR1 is MGHDK, CDR2 SYGVNS.

This clone was picked up one time. The J gene is TRBJ2-3, the V gene TRBV6-4, with 7 bases fitting TRBD2. After removal of 0 bases from V and 3 bases from J, the junction contained 6 bases not matched to a gene. Germline CDR1 MRHNA, CDR2 SNTAGT. This CDR3 has 16 amino acids. CDR3 DNA sequence: TGTGCCAGCAGTGACTCTGGCGGGAGTGGGACAGATACGCAGTATTTT. This codes for CASSDSGGSGTDTQYF.